Reported below is one T cell receptor (beta chain). This CDR3 fails to terminate in the conserved phenylalanine or tryptophan, so it likely reflects a read error. The sample belongs to a study of regulatory T cells in long-lasting Graves disease. Time point: newly diagnosed GD, antithyroid drugs for less than 3 months. The TCR library was made from RNA that had been extracted from PBMCs in TRIzol. Assembly of TCR beta libraries relied on iRepertoire HTBI primers together with Arm-PCR of CDR3 regions. TCRdb re-called the multiplex PCR reads through MiXCR, storing one row per CDR3 protein. The repertoire has 400,000 to 500,000 distinct CDR3 sequences, approximately 16% of them found once; the top ten carry about 7.8%. Germline V gives CDR1 MNHEY, CDR2 SMNVEV (reference sequence). V gave up 2 bases and J gave up 5 bases, with 12 bases separating them. The CDR3 has 14 residues. This sample was also put to use in a study of T cells in Graves' hyperthyroidism and ophthalmopathy. From that study: Every diagnosis used clinical symptoms, serum thyroxine and TRAb, thyroid ultrasound and orbital computed tomography.

This TCR was sampled from a middle-aged woman with Graves disease. Sequenced here: peripheral blood mononuclear cells (PBMCs), sampled at new diagnosis, from a patient treated with antithyroid drugs. The chain recombines TRBV27 with TRBJ2-5, with D possibly being TRBD2 (7 bases). CDR3 amino acids: CASSLLGGRETQYL. The CDR3 DNA reads TGTGCCAGCAGTTTACTGGGGGGGCGTGAGACCCAGTACCTC.